The 25 T cell receptor beta chains reported below all come from one sample, sequenced in a study of blood T cell repertoires in COVID-19. Profiled with immunoSEQ multiplex PCR; TCRdb holds only in-frame clones, not every one. This table holds under 300,000 clones, 85% to 90% found once. The source material was peripheral blood. These receptors all come from a man younger than 35 with active or convalescent COVID-19.

This chain connects TRBV7-3 to TRBJ1-1; D perhaps matches TRBD1 (5 bases). The V and J ends lost 1 base and 5 bases respectively, with 14 bases between them. Germline CDR1 is SGHTA and CDR2 is FQGTGA. The CDR3 spans 15 residues. The CDR3 DNA reads TGTGCCAGCAGCTTAATGAGGCAGGGAAGGACTGAAGCTTTCTTT. It translates to CASSLMRQGRTEAFF.

This clone appeared once. The chain uses TRBV7-2 and TRBJ1-5; D is perhaps TRBD1 (5 bases). This CDR3 spans 14 amino acids. Germline CDR1 is SGHTA and CDR2 is FQGNSA. V was cut by 5 bases and J by 7 bases, with 15 bases left in between. The CDR3 DNA reads TGTGCCAGCAGCACGGGCCAAGGGGAACAGCCCCAGCATTTT. This translates into CASSTGQGEQPQHF.

As regards this clone: The same CDR3 can be traced to other DNA sequences in this sample. V is TRBV5-1 and J is TRBJ1-5; D remains unclear. Germline CDR1 and CDR2: SGHRS and YFSETQ. V was pared by 0 bases and J by 3 bases, with 4 bases between. The CDR3 contains 13 residues. CDR3 residues: CASSLAVNQPQHF. CDR3 bases: TGCGCCAGCAGCTTGGCCGTCAATCAGCCCCAGCATTTT. The full variable domain, its missing parts supplied by reference TRBV5-1 and TRBJ1-5, is KAGVTQTPRYLIKTRGQQVTLSCSPISGHRSVSWYQQTPGQGLQFLFEYFSETQRNKGNFPGRFSGRQFSNSRSEMNVSTLELGDSALYLCASSLAVNQPQHFGDGTRLSIL.

This clone was found many times. The chain joins TRBV28 to TRBJ2-3; 7 bases are a match to TRBD1. The V segment lost 5 bases and the J segment 2 bases; nucleotides outside the gene matches: 10. The germline CDR1 and CDR2 sequences are MDHEN and SYDVKM. The CDR3 covers 16 residues. DNA of the CDR3: TGTGCCAGCAGTAGAGTCAGGGGGATGATCACAGATACGCAGTATTTT. Protein: CASSRVRGMITDTQYF.

The J gene is TRBJ1-3, the V gene TRBV5-6; tentatively, D is TRBD1 (5 bases). V gave up 4 bases and J gave up 0 bases, with 11 bases separating them. The CDR3 sequence is 15 residues long. The germline CDR1 and CDR2 sequences are SGHDT and YYEEEE. The CDR3 sequence: CASSQTASSGNTIYF. As DNA, the CDR3 is TGTGCCAGCAGCCAGACAGCGAGCTCTGGAAACACCATATATTTT.

V is TRBV30 and J is TRBJ2-3; TRBD2 matches at 10 bases. The CDR3 extends over 14 amino acids. Germline V gives CDR1 GTSNPN, CDR2 SVGIG (reference sequence). The V gene end was trimmed by 6 bases and the J gene end by 3 bases; junction bases not matched to a gene: 6. CDR3 in amino acids: CACSGSGGTDTQYF. In nucleotides, the CDR3 is TGTGCCTGCTCTGGTAGCGGGGGGACAGATACGCAGTATTTT.

This clone occurred once. This rearrangement joins TRBV14 to TRBJ1-2; D is unclear. CDR1 SGHDN and CDR2 FVKESK come from the germline V gene. This CDR3 is built from 11 residues. V gave up 1 base and J gave up 14 bases, with 11 bases separating them. CDR3 sequence: CASSQGGDFTF. The CDR3, as DNA: TGTGCCAGCAGCCAAGGTGGTGACTTTACCTTC.

The chain recombines TRBV10-1 with TRBJ2-2; D gene ambiguous. The CDR3 is 13 residues long. Per germline, CDR1 WNHNN and CDR2 SYGVQD (reference sequence). V was trimmed by 4 bases and J by 7 bases, leaving 10 bases between them. The CDR3 reads CASSASFVGELFF. DNA for the CDR3: TGCGCCAGCAGTGCAAGCTTCGTCGGGGAGCTGTTTTTT.

To note about this clone: Other DNA sequences within the sample encode an identical CDR3. This chain joins TRBV24-1 and TRBJ2-7; D may be TRBD2 (5 bases). This CDR3 comprises 12 residues. The germline gives CDR1 KGHDR, CDR2 SFDVKD. V dropped 3 bases and J dropped 3 bases, with 5 bases sitting between them. CDR3 sequence reads: CATSDGSYEQYF. The CDR3 DNA reads TGTGCCACCAGTGATGGGAGCTACGAGCAGTACTTC.

The chain links TRBV4-1 to TRBJ1-4; D gene uncertain. This CDR3 is 15 amino acids long. Germline-derived CDR1 and CDR2 are MGHRA and YSYEKL. V was trimmed by 5 bases and J by 0 bases, leaving 10 bases between them. The CDR3 sequence: CASSIGIATNEKLFF. In nucleotides, the CDR3 is TGCGCCAGCAGCATCGGGATTGCAACTAATGAAAAACTGTTTTTT.

The chain employs TRBV7-9 and TRBJ2-7; 8 nucleotides line up with TRBD2. The CDR3 has 14 amino acids. V was clipped by 5 bases and J by 3 bases; unmatched bases: 6. The germline gives CDR1 SEHNR, CDR2 FQNEAQ (reference sequence). CDR3: CASSRNLAGYEQYF. The DNA for the CDR3 is TGTGCCAGCAGCCGGAATCTAGCGGGCTACGAGCAGTACTTC.

J is TRBJ2-2 and V is TRBV9; 11 bases agree with TRBD2. The germline V gene encodes CDR1 SGDLS and CDR2 YYNGEE. This CDR3 is built from 18 residues. V dropped 0 bases and J dropped 5; count of bases not matched to a gene: 9. CDR3 coding DNA: TGTGCCAGCAGCGTAGAATCTTCTAGCGGGAGGCGGACCGGGGAGCTGTTTTTT. Translated: CASSVESSSGRRTGELFF. The entire variable domain, with the rest obtained from reference TRBV9 and TRBJ2-2, is as follows: DSGVTQTPKHLITATGQRVTLRCSPRSGDLSVYWYQQSLDQGLQFLIQYYNGEERAKGNILERFSAQQFPDLHSELNLSSLELGDSALYFCASSVESSSGRRTGELFFGEGSRLTVL.

The chain combines TRBV15 with TRBJ1-4; D may be TRBD1 (5 bases). This CDR3 spans 16 amino acids. Trimming took 4 bases from V and 8 from J, leaving 20 bases between them. CDR1 and CDR2 from the germline V gene are LNHNV and YYDKDF (reference sequence). CDR3 sequence reads: CATSNSGRDWGEKLFF. CDR3 DNA: TGTGCCACCAGCAACTCGGGCCGGGACTGGGGGGAAAAACTGTTTTTT.

The chain recombines TRBV20-1 with TRBJ1-1; D call uncertain. The CDR3 sequence is 14 residues long. Trimming removed 3 bases at V and 0 bases at J, with 11 bases between. Germline CDR1 reads DFQATT; CDR2 reads SNEGSKA (reference sequence). CDR3: CSASLPSLNTEAFF. In nucleotides, the CDR3 is TGCAGTGCTAGTCTTCCGAGCTTGAACACTGAAGCTTTCTTT.

This chain joins TRBV18 and TRBJ1-4; 9 nucleotides match TRBD1. The V gene end was trimmed by 0 bases and the J gene end by 7 bases; junction bases not matched to a gene: 6. The CDR3 is made up of 16 amino acids. CDR1 is KGHSH, CDR2 LQKENI, per germline. This CDR3 is CASSPPGDRVFEKLFF. The CDR3 coding sequence is TGTGCCAGCTCACCACCCGGGGACAGGGTATTTGAAAAACTGTTTTTT. The complete variable domain, with remaining parts taken from reference TRBV18 and TRBJ1-4, reads NAGVMQNPRHLVRRRGQEARLRCSPMKGHSHVYWYRQLPEEGLKFMVYLQKENIIDESGMPKERFSAEFPKEGPSILRIQQVVRGDSAAYFCASSPPGDRVFEKLFFGSGTQLSVL.

V usage is TRBV9 and J usage is TRBJ1-4, with 7 bases lining up with TRBD1. CDR3 length equals 14 residues. Germline CDR1 SGDLS, CDR2 YYNGEE. Trimming cost V 0 bases and J 11 bases; bases outside gene matches: 7. In nucleotides, the CDR3 is TGTGCCAGCAGCGTAGAGCCAGGGGGGCTGAAACTGTTTTTT. This sequence encodes CASSVEPGGLKLFF.

J is TRBJ2-7 and V is TRBV3-1 (or the pseudogene TRBV3-2); possible D gene TRBD1, 7 bases. This CDR3 comprises 18 residues. From germline, CDR1 is LGHDT and CDR2 YNNKEL (reference sequence). The germline V and J ends were trimmed by 0 bases and 9 bases, with 27 bases remaining between them. The CDR3 loop is CASSQELGGDSFFGWQYF. CDR3 nucleotides: TGTGCCAGCAGCCAAGAGCTCGGAGGGGACAGTTTCTTTGGTTGGCAGTACTTC.

The chain couples TRBV18 to TRBJ2-7; D may be TRBD2 (6 bases). Germline V gives CDR1 KGHSH, CDR2 LQKENI. With 3 bases removed from V and 1 base from J, the gap between germline ends came to 10 bases. The CDR3 runs to 14 residues. This CDR3 is CASSPAEGSYEQYF. The CDR3 DNA follows: TGTGCCAGCTCACCCGCGGAGGGGTCCTACGAGCAGTACTTC.

This clone showed up just a few times. The chain combines TRBV7-9 with TRBJ2-1; D not certain. V lost 0 bases to trimming and J lost 3 bases, with 15 bases between them. The germline V gene encodes CDR1 SEHNR and CDR2 FQNEAQ (reference sequence). The CDR3 is 17 amino acids. For the CDR3, the DNA is TGTGCCAGCAGCTTAGCGCTCTATCGGGTCGGCTACAATGAGCAGTTCTTC. Its protein product is CASSLALYRVGYNEQFF.

In regard to this clone: The junction and the germline gene differ at one end; a read error may be behind it. The CDR3 spells CASGYFPGLAGDNEQYF. The CDR3 DNA is TGTGCCAGCGGTTACTTCCCGGGACTAGCGGGAGACAACGAGCAGTACTTC. The chain couples TRBV6-2 or TRBV6-3 to TRBJ2-7; 14 positions match TRBD2. CDR1 is MNHEY, CDR2 SVGEGT, per germline. The CDR3 covers 17 residues.

A word on this clone: The sample holds other DNA sequences that translate to the same CDR3. The V gene is TRBV6-5, the J gene TRBJ1-5, with TRBD1 matching over 9 bases. CDR3 length equals 15 residues. The V and J ends lost 0 bases and 4 bases, in that order; junction bases with no gene match: 1. Germline values: CDR1 MNHEY, CDR2 SVGAGI. The chain's CDR3 is CASSYSGTGNQPQHF. CDR3 in DNA: TGTGCCAGCAGTTACTCCGGGACAGGGAATCAGCCCCAGCATTTT.

CDR3 amino acids: CAWNQGYNQPQHF. DNA for the CDR3: TGTGCCTGGAATCAGGGTTACAATCAGCCCCAGCATTTT. V gene TRBV30 combines with J gene TRBJ1-5; D might be TRBD1 (5 bases). Germline loops: CDR1 GTSNPN, CDR2 SVGIG (reference sequence). The CDR3 covers 13 residues. V lost 4 bases and J 3 bases, leaving 10 bases between the germline ends.

The J gene is TRBJ1-4, the V gene TRBV11-3; D not certain. CDR3 length: 12 amino acids. The germline CDR1 and CDR2 sequences are SGHNT and YENEEA. Trimming left V 7 bases short and J 5 bases short, with 8 bases between. CDR3 sequence reads: CASKRGNEKLFF. The CDR3 nucleotides read TGTGCCAGCAAGCGGGGAAATGAAAAACTGTTTTTT.

This chain joins TRBV11-2 and TRBJ2-4, with D maybe TRBD1 (6 bases). V lost 3 bases, J lost 9 bases, and 12 bases lay in between. Per the germline V gene, CDR1 is SGHAT and CDR2 is FQNNGV. This CDR3 has 13 amino acids. In DNA form, the CDR3 reads TGTGCCAGCAGCTTGGAGACAGGTCCCATTCAGTACTTC. As protein: CASSLETGPIQYF.

This rearrangement joins TRBV7-2 to TRBJ1-5, with a tentative D call TRBD1 (5 bases). V shed 5 bases and J shed 7 bases, with 24 bases lying between them. Per the germline V gene, CDR1 is SGHTA and CDR2 is FQGNSA. The CDR3 totals 17 residues. The DNA for the CDR3 is TGTGCCAGCAGCACGACGGGGCTCACGCGGAGGGAACAGCCCCAGCATTTT. Protein sequence: CASSTTGLTRREQPQHF.